This entry features one T cell receptor beta chain sequence. Its target is not known. 60 Vbeta and 13 Jbeta primers were used in PCR. Sequencing was performed with immunoSEQ multiplex PCR; in TCRdb, only in-frame clones are kept and a portion is missing. The table shows fewer than 200,000 clones, with 75% occurring only once. Donors sampled were nominally healthy, though unrecorded immune exposures were likely. The data were obtained in a study of cytomegalovirus exposure and HLA in healthy donors. Study-wide results and caveats: The dataset shows that most TCR sequences were rare, while some public TCRs occurred in many donors. Several of the most significant clusters were apparently associated with common viral pathogens in a later analysis.

This CDR3 is 15 amino acids long. Per germline, CDR1 SNHLY and CDR2 FYNNEI. V dropped 4 bases and J dropped 0 bases, with 10 bases sitting between them. The clonotype comes from a woman aged 45-65 years in good health and CMV-seropositive. The sample taken for sequencing was PBMCs. The chain employs TRBV2 and TRBJ2-4, with D unresolved. CDR3: CASSGLDLAKNIQYF. The CDR3 nucleotides read TGTGCCAGCAGTGGACTCGACCTAGCCAAAAACATTCAGTACTTC. Together with reference TRBV2 and TRBJ2-4, the CDR3 gives the full variable domain: EPEVTQTPSHQVTQMGQEVILRCVPISNHLYFYWYRQILGQKVEFLVSFYNNEISEKSEIFDDQFSVERPDGSNFTLKIRSTKLEDSAMYFCASSGLDLAKNIQYFGAGTRLSVL.